This paragraph covers one T cell receptor beta chain sequence. Germline assignment: CDR1 LNHDA and CDR2 SQIVND (reference sequence). The ends lost 5 bases at V and 4 bases at J; junction bases unmatched: 4. This CDR3 is built from 14 residues. This sample was included in a study of blood T cell repertoires in COVID-19. Authors' processing steps: Reference gene primers were amplified, and this amplification served to estimate nucleated cell counts. Sequenced by immunoSEQ multiplex PCR; TCRdb stores in-frame clones only, minus some. V, J and clone size are taken as reported in that table, and D and trimming were inferred from the DNA itself. The repertoire holds about 190,000 clones, with about four fifths as singletons.

This sequence originates from a woman between 55 and 75 years old with COVID-19, enrolled during active disease. Specimen: peripheral blood. This chain uses TRBV19 with TRBJ1-1; 10 bases map to TRBD1. CDR3 sequence: CASSGTGATTEAFF. The CDR3 nucleotides are TGTGCCAGTAGTGGGACAGGGGCCACCACTGAAGCTTTCTTT.